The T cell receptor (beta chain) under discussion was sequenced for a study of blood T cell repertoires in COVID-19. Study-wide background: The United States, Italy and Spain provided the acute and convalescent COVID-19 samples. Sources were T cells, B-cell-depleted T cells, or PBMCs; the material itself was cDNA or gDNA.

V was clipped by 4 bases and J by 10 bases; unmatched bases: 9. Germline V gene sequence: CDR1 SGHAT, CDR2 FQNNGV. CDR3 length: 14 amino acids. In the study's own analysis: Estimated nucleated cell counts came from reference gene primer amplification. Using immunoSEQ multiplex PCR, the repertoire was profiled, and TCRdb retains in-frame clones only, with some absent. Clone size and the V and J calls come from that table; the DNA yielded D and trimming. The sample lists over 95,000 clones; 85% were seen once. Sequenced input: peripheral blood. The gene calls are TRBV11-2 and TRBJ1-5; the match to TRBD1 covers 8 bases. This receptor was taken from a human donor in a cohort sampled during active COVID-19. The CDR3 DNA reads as TGTGCCAGCAGCTATACAGGGGGGAGTGATCCCCAGCATTTT. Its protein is CASSYTGGSDPQHF.